This TCR beta chain was recorded in a study of T-cell reconstitution after alpha-beta-depleted transplantation in children. The ends lost 0 bases at V and 6 bases at J; junction bases unmatched: 9. CDR1 SGDLS and CDR2 YYNGEE come from the germline V gene. This CDR3 comprises 17 residues. A library of TCRbeta sequences, prepared with unique molecular identifiers, was generated. MiXCR, run by TCRdb on the PCR reads, gives a single entry per CDR3 protein. The sample consists of about 200,000 distinct CDR3 sequences, roughly 7% of them appearing once. This clonotype was counted many times. What it binds is not known. Findings and caveats of the study: When one year had passed after transplant, most T-cell counts and diversity came from newly produced T cells. There were some patients whose high TCRbeta diversity at day 60 came from surviving recipient T cells and thymic progenitors. Expanded graft clones numbering several hundred reportedly gave rise to alpha-beta T cells about two months after transplant.

The input for sequencing was PBMCs, taken before TCRalphabeta/CD19-depleted stem cell transplant. The genes are TRBV9 and TRBJ2-2, with 9 bases matching TRBD1. The TCR originated in a boy aged 2 to 9 with acute lymphoblastic leukemia, due to receive a stem cell transplant. CDR3: CASSVAPDRGNAGELFF. The CDR3 DNA follows: TGTGCCAGCAGCGTAGCCCCGGACAGGGGAAACGCCGGGGAGCTGTTTTTT.